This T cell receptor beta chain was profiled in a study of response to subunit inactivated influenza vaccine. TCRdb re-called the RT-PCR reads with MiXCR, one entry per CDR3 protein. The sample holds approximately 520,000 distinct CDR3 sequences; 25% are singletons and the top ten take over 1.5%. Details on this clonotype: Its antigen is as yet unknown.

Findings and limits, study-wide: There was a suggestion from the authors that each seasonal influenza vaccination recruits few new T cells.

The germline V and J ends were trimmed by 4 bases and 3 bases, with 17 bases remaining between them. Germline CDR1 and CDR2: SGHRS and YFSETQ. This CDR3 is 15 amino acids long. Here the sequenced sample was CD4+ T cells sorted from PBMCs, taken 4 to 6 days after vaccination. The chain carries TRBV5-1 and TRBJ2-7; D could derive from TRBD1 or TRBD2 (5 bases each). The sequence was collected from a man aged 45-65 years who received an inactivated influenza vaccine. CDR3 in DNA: TGCGCCAGCAGCCCGGGGCCATCTAGGGACTACGAGCAGTACTTC. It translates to CASSPGPSRDYEQYF.